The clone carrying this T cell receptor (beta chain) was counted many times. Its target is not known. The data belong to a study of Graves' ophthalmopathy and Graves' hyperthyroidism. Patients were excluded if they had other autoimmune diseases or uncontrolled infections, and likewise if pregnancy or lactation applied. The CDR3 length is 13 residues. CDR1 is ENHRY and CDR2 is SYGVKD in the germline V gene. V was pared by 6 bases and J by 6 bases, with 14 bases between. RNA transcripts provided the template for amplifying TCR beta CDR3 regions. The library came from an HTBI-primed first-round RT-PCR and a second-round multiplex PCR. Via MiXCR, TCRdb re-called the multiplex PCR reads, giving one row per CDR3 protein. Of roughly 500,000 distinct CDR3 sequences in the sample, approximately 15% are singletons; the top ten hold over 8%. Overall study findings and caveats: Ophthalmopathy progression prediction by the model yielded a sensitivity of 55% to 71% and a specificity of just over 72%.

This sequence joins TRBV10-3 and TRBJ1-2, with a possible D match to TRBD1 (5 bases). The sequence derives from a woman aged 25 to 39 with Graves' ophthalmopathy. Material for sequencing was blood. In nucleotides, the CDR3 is TGTGCCATCAGCTCCTTGGGGGATGATGGCTACACCTTC. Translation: CAISSLGDDGYTF.